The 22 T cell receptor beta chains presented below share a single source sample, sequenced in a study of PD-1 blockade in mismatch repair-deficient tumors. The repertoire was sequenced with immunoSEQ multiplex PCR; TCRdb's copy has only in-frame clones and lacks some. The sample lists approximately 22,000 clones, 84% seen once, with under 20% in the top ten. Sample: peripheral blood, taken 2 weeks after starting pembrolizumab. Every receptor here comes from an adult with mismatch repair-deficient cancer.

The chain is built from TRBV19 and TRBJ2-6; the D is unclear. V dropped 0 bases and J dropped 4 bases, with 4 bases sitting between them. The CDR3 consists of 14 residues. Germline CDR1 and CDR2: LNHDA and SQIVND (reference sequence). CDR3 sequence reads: CASSIDRGANVLTF. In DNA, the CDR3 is TGTGCCAGTAGTATAGACAGGGGGGCCAACGTCCTGACTTTC.

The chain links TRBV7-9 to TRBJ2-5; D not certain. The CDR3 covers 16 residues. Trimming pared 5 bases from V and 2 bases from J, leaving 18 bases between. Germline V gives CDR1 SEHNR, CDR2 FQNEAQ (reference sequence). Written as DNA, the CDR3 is TGTGCCAGCAGCGAGCCAGACTCATACCCACAAGAGACCCAGTACTTC. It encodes CASSEPDSYPQETQYF.

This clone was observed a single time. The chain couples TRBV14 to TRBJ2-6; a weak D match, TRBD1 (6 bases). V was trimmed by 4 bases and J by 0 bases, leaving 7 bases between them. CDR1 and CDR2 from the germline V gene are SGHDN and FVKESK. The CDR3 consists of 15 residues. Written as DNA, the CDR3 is TGTGCCAGCAGCCGCAGGGGCTCTGGGGCCAACGTCCTGACTTTC. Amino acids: CASSRRGSGANVLTF.

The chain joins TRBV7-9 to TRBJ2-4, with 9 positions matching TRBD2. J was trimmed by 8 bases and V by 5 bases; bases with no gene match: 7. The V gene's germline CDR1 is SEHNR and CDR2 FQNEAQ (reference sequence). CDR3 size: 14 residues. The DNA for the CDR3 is TGTGCCAGCAGCCACGGGACTAGCAGCTACATTCAGTACTTC. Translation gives CASSHGTSSYIQYF.

The CDR3 coding sequence is TGTGCCAGCAGGGTGACAGGGGAGTTCAATCAGCCCCAGCATTTT. This gives the protein CASRVTGEFNQPQHF. The gene calls are TRBV2 and TRBJ1-5; 8 bases map to TRBD1. The CDR3 extends over 15 amino acids. The germline gives CDR1 SNHLY, CDR2 FYNNEI. The V gene end was trimmed by 6 bases and the J gene end by 3 bases; junction bases not matched to a gene: 7. The full variable domain, its missing parts supplied by reference TRBV2 and TRBJ1-5, is EPEVTQTPSHQVTQMGQEVILRCVPISNHLYFYWYRQILGQKVEFLVSFYNNEISEKSEIFDDQFSVERPDGSNFTLKIRSTKLEDSAMYFCASRVTGEFNQPQHFGDGTRLSIL.

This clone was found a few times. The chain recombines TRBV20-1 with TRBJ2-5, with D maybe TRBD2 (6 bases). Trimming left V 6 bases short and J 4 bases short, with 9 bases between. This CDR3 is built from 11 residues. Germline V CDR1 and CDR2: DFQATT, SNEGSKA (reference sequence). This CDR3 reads CSAWEVETQYF. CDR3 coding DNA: TGCAGTGCCTGGGAGGTAGAGACCCAGTACTTC.

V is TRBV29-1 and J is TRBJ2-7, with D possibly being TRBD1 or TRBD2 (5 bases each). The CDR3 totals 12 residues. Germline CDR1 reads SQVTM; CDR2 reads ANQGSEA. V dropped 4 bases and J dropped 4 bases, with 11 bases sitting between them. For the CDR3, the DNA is TGCAGCGTTGGAGGGGAAGGGTACGAGCAGTACTTC. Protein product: CSVGGEGYEQYF.

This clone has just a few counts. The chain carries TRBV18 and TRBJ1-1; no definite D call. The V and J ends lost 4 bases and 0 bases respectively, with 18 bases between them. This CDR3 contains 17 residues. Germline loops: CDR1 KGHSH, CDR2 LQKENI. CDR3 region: CASSRDGGFGMNTEAFF. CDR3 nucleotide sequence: TGTGCCAGCTCACGAGATGGAGGGTTTGGCATGAACACTGAAGCTTTCTTT.

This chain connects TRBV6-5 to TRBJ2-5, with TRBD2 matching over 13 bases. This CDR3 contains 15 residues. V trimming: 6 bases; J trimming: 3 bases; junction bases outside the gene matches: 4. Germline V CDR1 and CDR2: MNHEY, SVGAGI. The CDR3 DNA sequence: TGTGCCAGCAGAAGCGGACTAGCGGGAGAAGAGACCCAGTACTTC. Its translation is CASRSGLAGEETQYF.

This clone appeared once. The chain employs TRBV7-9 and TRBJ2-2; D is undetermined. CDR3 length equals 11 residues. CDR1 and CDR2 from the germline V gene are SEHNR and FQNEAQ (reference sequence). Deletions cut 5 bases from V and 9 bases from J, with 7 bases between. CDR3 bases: TGTGCCAGCAGCCCAATCCGGGAGCTGTTTTTT. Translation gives CASSPIRELFF.

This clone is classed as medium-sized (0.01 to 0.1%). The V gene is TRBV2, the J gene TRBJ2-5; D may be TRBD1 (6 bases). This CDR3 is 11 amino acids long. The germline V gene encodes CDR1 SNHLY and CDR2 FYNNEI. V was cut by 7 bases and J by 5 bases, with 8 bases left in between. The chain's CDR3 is CASKQGETQYF. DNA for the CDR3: TGTGCCAGCAAGCAGGGGGAGACCCAGTACTTC.

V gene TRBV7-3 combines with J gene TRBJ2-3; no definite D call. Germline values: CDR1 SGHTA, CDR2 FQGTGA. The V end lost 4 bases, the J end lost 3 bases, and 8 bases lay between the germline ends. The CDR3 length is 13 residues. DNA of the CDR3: TGTGCCAGCAGCTCTTCCTCGACAGATACGCAGTATTTT. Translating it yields CASSSSSTDTQYF.

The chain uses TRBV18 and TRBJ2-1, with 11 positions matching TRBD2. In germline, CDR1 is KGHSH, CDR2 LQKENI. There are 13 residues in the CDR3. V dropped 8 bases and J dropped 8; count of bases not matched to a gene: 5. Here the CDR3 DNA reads TGTGCCAGCACCCTACTAGCGGGAGATGAGCAGTTCTTC. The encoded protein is CASTLLAGDEQFF.

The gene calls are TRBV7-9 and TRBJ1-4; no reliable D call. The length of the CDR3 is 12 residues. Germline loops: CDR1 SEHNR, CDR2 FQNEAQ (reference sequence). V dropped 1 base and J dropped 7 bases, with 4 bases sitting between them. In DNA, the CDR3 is TGTGCCAGCAGCTTAGAATCTGAAAAACTGTTTTTT. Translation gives CASSLESEKLFF.

As DNA, the CDR3 is TGCGCCAGCAGCTCTGGCGCCTACGAGCAGTACTTC. Protein sequence: CASSSGAYEQYF. The chain carries TRBV5-1 and TRBJ2-7; D remains ambiguous. Trimming took off 3 bases at V and 2 bases at J, with 6 bases between the two ends. Germline V gene data show CDR1 as SGHRS and CDR2 as YFSETQ. The CDR3 is made up of 12 amino acids.

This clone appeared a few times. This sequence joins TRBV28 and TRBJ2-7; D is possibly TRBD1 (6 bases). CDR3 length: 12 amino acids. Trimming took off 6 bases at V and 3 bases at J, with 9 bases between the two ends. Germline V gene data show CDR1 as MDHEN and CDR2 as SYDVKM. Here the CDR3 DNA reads TGTGCCAGCAGCCGGACAGTCTACGAGCAGTACTTC. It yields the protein CASSRTVYEQYF.

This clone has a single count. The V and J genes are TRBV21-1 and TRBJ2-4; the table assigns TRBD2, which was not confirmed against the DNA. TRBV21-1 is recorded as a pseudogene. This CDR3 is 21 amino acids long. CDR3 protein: CASSRKGGGYPAPIAKNIQYF. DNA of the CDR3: TGTGCCAGCAGCAGGAAAGGAGGCGGGTACCCGGCTCCCATAGCCAAAAACATTCAGTACTTC.

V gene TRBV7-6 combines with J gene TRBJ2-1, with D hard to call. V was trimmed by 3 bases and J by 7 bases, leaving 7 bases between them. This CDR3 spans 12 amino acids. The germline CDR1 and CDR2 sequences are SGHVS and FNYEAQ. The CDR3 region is CASSFADNEQFF. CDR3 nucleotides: TGTGCCAGCAGCTTTGCCGATAATGAGCAGTTCTTC.

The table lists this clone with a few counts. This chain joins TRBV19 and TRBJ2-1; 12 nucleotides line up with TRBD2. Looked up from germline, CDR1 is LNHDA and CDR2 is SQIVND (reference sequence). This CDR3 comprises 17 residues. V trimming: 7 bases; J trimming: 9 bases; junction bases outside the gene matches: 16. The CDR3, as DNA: TGTGCCAGTACCTCCCCTAAGCGGCTAGCGGGAGGGAGTGAGCAGTTCTTC. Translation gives CASTSPKRLAGGSEQFF.

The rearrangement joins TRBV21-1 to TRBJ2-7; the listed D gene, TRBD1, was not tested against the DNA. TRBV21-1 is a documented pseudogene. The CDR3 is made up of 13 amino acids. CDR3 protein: CASSKEGAYEQYF. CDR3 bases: TGTGCCAGCAGCAAAGAGGGGGCCTACGAGCAGTACTTC.

CDR3 region: CASSFTLGQAYGYTF. The CDR3 DNA reads as TGTGCCAGCAGTTTTACTCTCGGACAGGCCTATGGCTACACCTTC. The genes are TRBV27 and TRBJ1-2, with 7 bases matching TRBD1. The CDR3 runs 15 residues. With 3 bases clipped from V and 4 bases from J, the junction kept 8 bases outside the gene matches. Germline V gene data show CDR1 as MNHEY and CDR2 as SMNVEV (reference sequence).

The CDR3 DNA is TGTGCCAGCAGTGAAAGGGGGACGACGGGAGGGGAGACCCAGTACTTC. Its protein is CASSERGTTGGETQYF. The chain recombines TRBV2 with TRBJ2-5; 8 nucleotides agree with TRBD2. Losses at the gene ends were 2 bases for V and 5 bases for J; bases not matched to a gene: 10. The V gene's germline CDR1 is SNHLY and CDR2 FYNNEI. This CDR3 has 16 residues.